This record concerns one T cell receptor beta chain sequence. This clone was seen once. The specificity of this receptor is unknown. One base away there is no much larger clone; base qualities are not given. Rearranged CDR3 beta regions were amplified from genomic DNA with multiplex V and J primers using the immunoSEQ TRB Survey service. Survey-level sequencing depth of up to 500,000 reads per sample was used to keep depth equal across samples. Libraries were purified and pooled, and sequencing was performed on Illumina technology. The source study handled its data this way. Productive clonality, sample overlap, pairwise scatters, CDR3 beta length, V/D/J gene usage and productiveness were all assessed with the immunoSEQ online tools. Calculated diversity was defined as the number of unique rearrangements divided by total templates times 100, and Shannon and Simpson indices were additionally computed. Z-score normalized data were analyzed by principal component analysis with the R prcomp function and the ggbiplot package. Blood-rectal clonal overlap within each subject was quantified with Morisita's index. Entries here come from immuneACCESS through TCRdb and include only in-frame sequences with V and J called. Some clones fail to appear in such tables; in the studies checked, an unresolved V gene covers under half of the shortfall, and the cause of the remainder is unknown. V and J calls and clone size are given by that table; D and trimming were obtained from the DNA. The sample table lists about 64,000 clones, about three quarters of them with a count of one. The ten largest clonotypes hold 5.2% of the sample.

Inclusive of the bounding cysteine and phenylalanine, the CDR3 is 18 residues long. CDR3 DNA is the only sequence kept; it has 54 bases, read in frame from the first base. Trimming removed 2 bases from V and 6 bases from J; the gene matches leave 14 bases unexplained. The entry originates in a study of pediatric ulcerative colitis (dated 2019 in TCRdb). About the full investigation: Of the ulcerative colitis patients, over 5 had pancolitis and two had left-sided colitis, and histology in every patient was consistent with ulcerative colitis. Nine newly diagnosed, treatment-naive pediatric ulcerative colitis patients and a few non-IBD control children each provided paired blood and rectal samples. By Pediatric Ulcerative Colitis Activity Index, a couple of patients had mild disease, several had moderate disease and three had acute severe colitis.

No immunosuppressive medication had been given to the ulcerative colitis patients before the diagnostic colonoscopy. A blood sample was obtained concurrently with the colonoscopy. The Wizard kit (Promega) was used to extract genomic DNA from the blood and intestinal samples. Study-wide findings and limitations: Repertoires were derived from total lymphocyte DNA, so rare subsets such as regulatory T cells may have patterns not reflected. Rectal repertoire features separated controls, mild-moderate and acute severe colitis patients; acute severe colitis showed reduced rectal diversity due to clonal expansions. Only a handful of individuals were included in the healthy control group, which was small. Clonal overlap between a subject's own blood and rectum was significantly greater in ulcerative colitis patients than in controls, which suggests more T cell trafficking to inflamed tissue. Two rectal CDR3 clonotypes were detected in all ulcerative colitis patients and were not detected in any of the controls. For technical reasons, the blood samples of a couple of patients yielded substantially fewer templates, so those samples were excluded from the blood-rectal overlap analysis.

The sequence links TRBV23-1 to TRBJ2-7, and TRBD2 aligns with 12 junction nucleotides. TRBV23-1 is filed as an ORF, its function uncertain. Sequencing used blood. This sequence originates from a boy under 18 with moderate ulcerative colitis. The DNA is as follows: TGCGCCAGCAGTCAACCACTAGCGGGAGGCCCCTCCGAGGGCGAGCAGTACTTC. It is translated as CASSQPLAGGPSEGEQYF.